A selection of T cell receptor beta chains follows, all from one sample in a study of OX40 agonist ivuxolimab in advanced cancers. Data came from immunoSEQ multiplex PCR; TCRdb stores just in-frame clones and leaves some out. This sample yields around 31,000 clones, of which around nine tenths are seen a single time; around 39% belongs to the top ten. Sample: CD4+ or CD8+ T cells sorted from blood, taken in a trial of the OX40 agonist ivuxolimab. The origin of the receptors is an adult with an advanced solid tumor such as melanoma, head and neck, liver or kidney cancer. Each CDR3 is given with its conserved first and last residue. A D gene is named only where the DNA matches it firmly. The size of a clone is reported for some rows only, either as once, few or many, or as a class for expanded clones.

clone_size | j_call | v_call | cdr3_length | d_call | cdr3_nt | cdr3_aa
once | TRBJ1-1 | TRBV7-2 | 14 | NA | TGTGCCAGCAGCCGAGGGACGATCGGCACTGAAGCTTTCTTT | CASSRGTIGTEAFF
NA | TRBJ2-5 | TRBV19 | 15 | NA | TGTGCCAGTAGTTCCTGGGCCGGGGACCGGGAGACCCAGTACTTC | CASSSWAGDRETQYF
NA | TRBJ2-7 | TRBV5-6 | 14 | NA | TGTGCCAGCAGCTTGGGCGGGGACTCCTACGAGCAGTACTTC | CASSLGGDSYEQYF
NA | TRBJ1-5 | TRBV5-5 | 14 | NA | TGTGCCAGCACCGTACAGGATAGCAATCAGCCCCAGCATTTT | CASTVQDSNQPQHF
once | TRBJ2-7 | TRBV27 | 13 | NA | TGTGCCAGCAGTTGGACAGTCTCCTACGAGCAGTACTTC | CASSWTVSYEQYF
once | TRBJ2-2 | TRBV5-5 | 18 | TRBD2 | TGTGCCAGCAGCTTGGCTAGCGGGGGGGCCCCCATCCGCGGGGAGCTGTTTTTT | CASSLASGGAPIRGELFF
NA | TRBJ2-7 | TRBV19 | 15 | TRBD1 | TGTGCCAGTAGTATTGTTGGGACAGGGCCTTACGAGCAGTACTTC | CASSIVGTGPYEQYF
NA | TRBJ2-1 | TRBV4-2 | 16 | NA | TGTGCCAGCAGCCCTCCCAGGTCTTACCCCGAAAATGAGCAGTTCTTC | CASSPPRSYPENEQFF
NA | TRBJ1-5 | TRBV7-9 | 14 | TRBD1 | TGTGCCAGCAGCTCCGACAGGGGTTACCAGCCCCAGCATTTT | CASSSDRGYQPQHF
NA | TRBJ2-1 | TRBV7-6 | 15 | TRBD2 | TGTGCCAGCAGTCCCGGGACTAGCAACTTCAATGAGCAGTTCTTC | CASSPGTSNFNEQFF
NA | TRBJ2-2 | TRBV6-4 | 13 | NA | TGTGCCAGCAGTGACCTCTTAACCGGGGAGCTGTTTTTT | CASSDLLTGELFF
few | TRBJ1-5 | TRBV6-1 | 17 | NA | TGTGCCAGCAGTGAAGCGAGGCAGGCCTATAGCAATCAGCCCCAGCATTTT | CASSEARQAYSNQPQHF
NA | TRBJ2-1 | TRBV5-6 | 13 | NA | TGTGCCAGCAGCTCCGATGGCTACAATGAGCAGTTCTTC | CASSSDGYNEQFF
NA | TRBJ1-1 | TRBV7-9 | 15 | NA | TGTGCCAGCAGCGATAGCTCGGGGGGCGGTACTGAAGCTTTCTTT | CASSDSSGGGTEAFF
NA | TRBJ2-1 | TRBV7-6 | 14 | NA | TGTGCCAGCAGCCCCCCCTCGGGATCCAATGAGCAGTTCTTC | CASSPPSGSNEQFF
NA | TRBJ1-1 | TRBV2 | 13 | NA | TGTGCCAGCAGTACGGGGGACTCCACTGAAGCTTTCTTT | CASSTGDSTEAFF
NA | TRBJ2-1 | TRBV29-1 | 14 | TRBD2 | TGCAGCGAGGGGACTAGCGGGAGCTACAATGAGCAGTTCTTC | CSEGTSGSYNEQFF
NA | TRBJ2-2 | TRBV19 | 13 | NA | TGTGCCAGTAGCTGGGCGGAGGGGGGGGAGCTGTTTTTT | CASSWAEGGELFF
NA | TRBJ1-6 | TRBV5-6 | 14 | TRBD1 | TGTGCCAGCAGCCCAGGGACAGACGGTTCACCCCTCCACTTT | CASSPGTDGSPLHF
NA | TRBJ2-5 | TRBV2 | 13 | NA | TGTGCCAGCAGTGATTGGGGGTGGGAGACCCAGTACTTC | CASSDWGWETQYF